These 3 T cell receptor beta chains came from one sample sequenced in a study of T-cell reconstitution after alpha-beta-depleted transplantation in children. Unique molecular identifiers were incorporated during preparation of the TCRbeta library. TCRdb processed the PCR reads anew with MiXCR; each CDR3 protein has one entry. The data show 230,000 or so distinct CDR3 sequences, with approximately 9.8% seen just once and about 4.8% held by the top ten. The specimen comprised PBMCs from the stem cell graft donor, sampled from the stem cell graft. The receptors here all came from a human donor who donated a stem cell graft to a child with SCID.

This clonotype was detected many times. V is TRBV6-1 and J is TRBJ2-2, with TRBD1 matching 11 bases. This CDR3 comprises 14 residues. Looked up from germline, CDR1 is MNHNS and CDR2 is SASEGT. The V segment lost 6 bases and the J segment 5 bases; nucleotides outside the gene matches: 2. CDR3 DNA: TGTGCCAGCAGGGACAGGGGGCGAACCGGGGAGCTGTTTTTT. As protein: CASRDRGRTGELFF.

This clonotype was observed at least ten times. This chain joins TRBV2 and TRBJ1-4, with 8 bases that match TRBD1. Losses at the gene ends were 7 bases for V and 7 bases for J; bases not matched to a gene: 17. CDR1 and CDR2 from the germline V gene are SNHLY and FYNNEI. CDR3 length equals 17 residues. CDR3 loop: CASNLGQGFRRGEKLFF. The CDR3 DNA reads TGTGCCAGCAATCTAGGACAGGGTTTTCGTAGAGGTGAAAAACTGTTTTTT.

This clonotype was picked up many times. This chain links TRBV20-1 with TRBJ2-7, with D uncertain. Per the germline V gene, CDR1 is DFQATT and CDR2 is SNEGSKA (reference sequence). Deletions cut 4 bases from V and 0 bases from J, with 22 bases between. This CDR3 comprises 17 residues. The CDR3 nucleotides read TGCAGTGCTAAAGAGATAGGAGCCGACACCTCCTCCTACGAGCAGTACTTC. Translated: CSAKEIGADTSSYEQYF.